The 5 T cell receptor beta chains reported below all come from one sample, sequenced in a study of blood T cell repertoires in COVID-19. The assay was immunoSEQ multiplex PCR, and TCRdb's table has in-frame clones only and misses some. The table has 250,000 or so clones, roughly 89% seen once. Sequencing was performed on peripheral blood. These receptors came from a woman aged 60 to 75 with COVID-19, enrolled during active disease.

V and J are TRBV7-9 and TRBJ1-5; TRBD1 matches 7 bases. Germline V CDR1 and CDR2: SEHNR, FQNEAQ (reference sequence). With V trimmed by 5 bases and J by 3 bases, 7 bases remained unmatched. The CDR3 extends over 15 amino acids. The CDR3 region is CASSPGQTPNQPQHF. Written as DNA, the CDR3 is TGTGCCAGCAGCCCGGGACAGACCCCCAATCAGCCCCAGCATTTT.

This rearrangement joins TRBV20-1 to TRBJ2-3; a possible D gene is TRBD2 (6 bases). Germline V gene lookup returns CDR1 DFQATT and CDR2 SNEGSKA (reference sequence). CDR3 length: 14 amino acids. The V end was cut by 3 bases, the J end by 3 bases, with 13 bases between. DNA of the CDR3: TGCAGTGCTAGTGGGGGGACTCGGACAGATACGCAGTATTTT. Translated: CSASGGTRTDTQYF.

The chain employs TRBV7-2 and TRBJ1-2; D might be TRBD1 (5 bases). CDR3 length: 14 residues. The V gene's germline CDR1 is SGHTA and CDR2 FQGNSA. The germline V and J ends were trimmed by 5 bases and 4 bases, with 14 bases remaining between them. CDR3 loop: CASSLPGGGYGYTF. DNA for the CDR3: TGTGCCAGCAGCCTCCCCGGGGGTGGCTATGGCTACACCTTC.

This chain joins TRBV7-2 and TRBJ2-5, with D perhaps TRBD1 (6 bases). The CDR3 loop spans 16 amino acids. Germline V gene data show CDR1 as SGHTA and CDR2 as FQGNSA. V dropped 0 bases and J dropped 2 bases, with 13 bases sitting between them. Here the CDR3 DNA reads TGTGCCAGCAGCTTAGCCCCGACAGGCGCGCAAGAGACCCAGTACTTC. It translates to CASSLAPTGAQETQYF.

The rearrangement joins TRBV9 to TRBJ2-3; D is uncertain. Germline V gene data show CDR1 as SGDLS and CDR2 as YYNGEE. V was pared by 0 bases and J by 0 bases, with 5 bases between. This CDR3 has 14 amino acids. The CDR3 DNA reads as TGTGCCAGCAGCGTAGGAGTTAGCACAGATACGCAGTATTTT. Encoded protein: CASSVGVSTDTQYF.